The 9 T cell receptor beta chains presented below share a single source sample, sequenced in a study of cytomegalovirus exposure and HLA in healthy donors. PCR involved 60 Vbeta and 13 Jbeta primers. Assay: immunoSEQ multiplex PCR; the TCRdb copy retains only in-frame clones and omits some. This table holds 110,000 to 150,000 clones, roughly 80% found once. The sequencing sample was made of PBMCs. Receptors were obtained from a middle-aged man in good health and CMV-seronegative.

In this sample, this clone turned up a few times. With a much larger clone just one base away, this may be a read error. CDR3 DNA: TGTGCCAGCAGCGAACTAGCGGGGGGGCAAGAGACCCAGTACTTC. Amino acids: CASSELAGGQETQYF. The rearrangement links TRBV6-5 to TRBJ2-5; 13 nucleotides align to TRBD2. Germline assignment: CDR1 MNHEY and CDR2 SVGAGI. The CDR3 extends over 15 amino acids. J lost 2 bases, V lost 6 bases, and 3 bases had no gene match.

This sequence joins TRBV14 and TRBJ2-2; D may be TRBD1 (5 bases). V dropped 1 base and J dropped 1 base, with 10 bases sitting between them. Germline V gene lookup returns CDR1 SGHDN and CDR2 FVKESK. CDR3 length: 16 residues. The CDR3 nucleotides read TGTGCCAGCAGCCAAGCATTGGGGCAGAACACCGGGGAGCTGTTTTTT. This gives the protein CASSQALGQNTGELFF. The whole variable domain, remainder taken from reference TRBV14 and TRBJ2-2, is EAGVTQFPSHSVIEKGQTVTLRCDPISGHDNLYWYRRVMGKEIKFLLHFVKESKQDESGMPNNRFLAERTGGTYSTLKVQPAELEDSGVYFCASSQALGQNTGELFFGEGSRLTVL.

This clone was seen only once. This sequence joins TRBV27 and TRBJ2-2; D may be TRBD1 (6 bases). Germline V gives CDR1 MNHEY, CDR2 SMNVEV (reference sequence). This CDR3 is built from 18 residues. V was pared by 6 bases and J by 1 base, with 21 bases between. The CDR3 nucleotides read TGTGCCAGCAGCCTAACAGGGTTCGGGAATCGGAACACCGGGGAGCTGTTTTTT. It specifies CASSLTGFGNRNTGELFF.

The chain couples TRBV2 to TRBJ1-2, with a tentative D call TRBD1 (6 bases). CDR3 length equals 13 residues. The V end lost 6 bases, the J end lost 7 bases, and 15 bases lay between the germline ends. The germline V gene encodes CDR1 SNHLY and CDR2 FYNNEI. CDR3 in DNA: TGTGCCAGCAGCTCAACAGGGAATTCTGGCTACACCTTC. As protein: CASSSTGNSGYTF.

V is TRBV28 and J is TRBJ1-6; tentatively, D is TRBD1 (5 bases). Germline-derived CDR1 and CDR2 are MDHEN and SYDVKM. The CDR3 is made up of 15 amino acids. V shed 6 bases and J shed 5 bases, with 14 bases lying between them. The chain's CDR3 is CASSLAGNNNSPLHF. The CDR3 DNA sequence: TGTGCCAGCAGCCTGGCAGGGAACAATAATTCACCCCTCCACTTT.

The chain carries TRBV7-9 and TRBJ2-3; D is unresolved. V lost 1 base to trimming and J lost 0 bases, with 5 bases between them. CDR1 is SEHNR, CDR2 FQNEAQ, per germline (reference sequence). The CDR3 sequence is 14 residues long. The DNA for the CDR3 is TGTGCCAGCAGCTTAGGGAGCAGCACAGATACGCAGTATTTT. Protein: CASSLGSSTDTQYF.

J is TRBJ2-7 and V is TRBV21-1; the D segment call TRBD1 is taken from the table without a DNA check. TRBV21-1 is listed as a pseudogene. The CDR3 contains 16 residues. CDR3 residues: CASSKDTGSYPYEQYF. The CDR3 DNA sequence: TGTGCCAGCAGCAAAGACACAGGTTCCTACCCCTACGAGCAGTACTTC.

CDR3 sequence: CASSGGLDFRAQHF. In DNA, the CDR3 is TGTGCCAGCAGCGGGGGACTTGACTTTAGGGCCCAGCATTTT. This chain uses TRBV11-2 with TRBJ1-5, with D possibly matching TRBD1 (5 bases). CDR3 length: 14 residues. Per germline, CDR1 SGHAT and CDR2 FQNNGV. Trimming shortened V by 5 bases and J by 11 bases, and 19 bases separated the two germline ends. The whole variable domain, filled in from reference TRBV11-2 and TRBJ1-5, reads EAGVAQSPRYKIIEKRQSVAFWCNPISGHATLYWYQQILGQGPKLLIQFQNNGVVDDSQLPKDRFSAERLKGVDSTLKIQPAKLEDSAVYLCASSGGLDFRAQHFGDGTRLSIL.

The rearrangement uses TRBV10-2 and TRBJ2-7; D is perhaps TRBD2 (5 bases). Trimming pared 6 bases from V and 6 bases from J, leaving 12 bases between. The germline V gene encodes CDR1 WSHSY and CDR2 SAAADI. CDR3 length: 12 residues. Here the CDR3 DNA reads TGCGCCAGCAGGGACCCAAGCGGCGAGCAGTACTTC. Translation: CASRDPSGEQYF.